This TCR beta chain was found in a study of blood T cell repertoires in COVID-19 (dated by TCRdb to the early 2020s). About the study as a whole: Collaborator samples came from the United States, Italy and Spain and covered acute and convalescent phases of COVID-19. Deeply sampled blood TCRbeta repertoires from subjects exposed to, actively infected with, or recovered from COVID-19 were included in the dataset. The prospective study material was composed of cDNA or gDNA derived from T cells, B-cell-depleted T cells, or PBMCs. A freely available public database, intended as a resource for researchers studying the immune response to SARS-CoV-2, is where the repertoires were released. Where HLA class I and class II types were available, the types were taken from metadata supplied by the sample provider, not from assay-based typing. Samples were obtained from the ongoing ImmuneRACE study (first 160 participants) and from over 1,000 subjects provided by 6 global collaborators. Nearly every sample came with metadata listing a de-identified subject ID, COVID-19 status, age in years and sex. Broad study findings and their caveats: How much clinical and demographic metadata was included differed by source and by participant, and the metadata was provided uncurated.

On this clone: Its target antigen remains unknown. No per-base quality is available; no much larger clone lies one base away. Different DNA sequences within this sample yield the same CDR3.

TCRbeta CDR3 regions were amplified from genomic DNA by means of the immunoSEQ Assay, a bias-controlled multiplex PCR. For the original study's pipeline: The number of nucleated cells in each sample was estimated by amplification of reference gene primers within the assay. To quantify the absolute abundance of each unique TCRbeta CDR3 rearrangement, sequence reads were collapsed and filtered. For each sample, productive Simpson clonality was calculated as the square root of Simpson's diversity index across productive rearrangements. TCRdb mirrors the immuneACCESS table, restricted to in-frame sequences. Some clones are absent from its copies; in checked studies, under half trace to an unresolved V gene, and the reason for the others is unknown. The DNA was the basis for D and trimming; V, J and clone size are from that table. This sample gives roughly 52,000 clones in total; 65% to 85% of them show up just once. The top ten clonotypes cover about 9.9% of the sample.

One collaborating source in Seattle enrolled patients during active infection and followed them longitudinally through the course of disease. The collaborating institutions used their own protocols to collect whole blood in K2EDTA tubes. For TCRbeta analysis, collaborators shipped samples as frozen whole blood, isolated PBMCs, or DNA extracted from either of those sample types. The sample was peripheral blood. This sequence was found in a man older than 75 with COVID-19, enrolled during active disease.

CDR3 region: CASSLGQTTNEKLFF. The nucleotide sequence is given as TGCGCCAGCAGCTTGGGGCAGACAACTAATGAAAAACTGTTTTTT. The receptor chain draws on TRBV5-1 and TRBJ1-4, with the D gene not clear enough to name. From the cysteine up to the phenylalanine, the CDR3 has a length of 15 residues. Here the CDR3 DNA is all that survives: 45 bases in frame from base 1. From a lookup of the germline V gene, CDR1 and CDR2 are SGHRS and YFSETQ. V loses 0 bases of germline sequence and J loses 0 bases, and the interval between the two ends is 6 bases.